The entry below describes one T cell receptor beta chain. Produced via immunoSEQ multiplex PCR; TCRdb's table is partial and in-frame only. Found here are over 75,000 clones, 75% to 95% of them singletons; the top ten hold less than 20%. This specimen belongs to a study of control samples from healthy donors and cancer patients. CDR1 and CDR2 (germline): SGHTA, FQGNSA. V lost 1 base and J lost 10; bases outside the gene matches: 8. This CDR3 is 15 amino acids long. Sequencing used blood. The rearrangement links TRBV7-2 to TRBJ2-7, with 12 bases fitting TRBD2. The clonotype was recovered from a man aged 30-40 years in good health. Here the CDR3 DNA reads TGTGCCAGCAGCTTAGTACCTAGCGGGGGGGCCGATCAGTACTTC. It translates to CASSLVPSGGADQYF.